The rows below give T cell receptor beta chains drawn from one sample of a study of blood T cell repertoires in COVID-19. This table comes from immunoSEQ multiplex PCR, and its TCRdb copy is limited to in-frame clones, with some not included. The table includes more than 350,000 clones, about 89% detected once. Sequenced input: peripheral blood. The receptors were gathered from a woman aged 25 to 45 with COVID-19, enrolled during active disease. Both conserved end residues are part of each CDR3. D genes are given only for firm matches. Size is stated for part of the rows, as once, few or many counts, or as a class when the clone is expanded.

D: TRBD1; J: TRBJ2-1; size: -; V: TRBV6-6; DNA: TGTGCCAGCAGTTACCCGGGACAGGGTTGGAACAATGAGCAGTTCTTC; CDR3: CASSYPGQGWNNEQFF
D: TRBD2; J: TRBJ2-7; size: -; V: TRBV29-1; DNA: TGCAGCGTTTCGGGGACTATTTCCTACGAGCAGTACTTC; CDR3: CSVSGTISYEQYF
D: TRBD2; J: TRBJ2-7; size: many; V: TRBV18; DNA: TGTGCCAGCTCACCACCGCCTAGCGGATTCTCCTACGAGCAGTACTTC; CDR3: CASSPPPSGFSYEQYF
D: TRBD1; J: TRBJ2-2; size: -; V: TRBV29-1; DNA: TGCAGCGTTGCCAACAGGGGCGTCAACACCGGGGAGCTGTTTTTT; CDR3: CSVANRGVNTGELFF
D: TRBD1; J: TRBJ2-2; size: -; V: TRBV19; DNA: TGTGCCAGTACCTCTGCGGGGGACAGGGGGATCAAGAACACCGGGGAGCTGTTTTTT; CDR3: CASTSAGDRGIKNTGELFF
D: TRBD2; J: TRBJ2-3; size: once; V: TRBV2; DNA: TGTGCCAGCTGCAGAGCGGGACCGACAAGCAGATTCCCACTTAGCACAGATACGCAGTATTTT; CDR3: CASCRAGPTSRFPLSTDTQYF
D: -; J: TRBJ2-2; size: -; V: TRBV7-9; DNA: TGTGCCAGCAGACCCCAGAGGGGGTCGCGGGAGCTGTTTTTT; CDR3: CASRPQRGSRELFF
D: -; J: TRBJ2-3; size: -; V: TRBV4-1; DNA: TGCGCCAGCACGCTTATCCCCTCGCGGAGAAGCCCGGATACGCAGTATTTT; CDR3: CASTLIPSRRSPDTQYF
D: TRBD1; J: TRBJ2-6; size: -; V: TRBV11-2; DNA: TGTGCCAGCAGCTCAAGGGGGCGTGGGGCCAACGTCCTGACTTTC; CDR3: CASSSRGRGANVLTF
D: -; J: TRBJ1-5; size: -; V: TRBV6-6; DNA: TGTGCCAGCAGTCAATCACAGATCGACAATCAGCCCCAGCATTTT; CDR3: CASSQSQIDNQPQHF
D: TRBD2; J: TRBJ2-1; size: once; V: TRBV2; DNA: TGTGCCAGCAGCCCAGAGTGGGCTAGCGGAAACAATGAGCAGTTCTTC; CDR3: CASSPEWASGNNEQFF
D: TRBD2; J: TRBJ2-7; size: once; V: TRBV6-5; DNA: TGTGCCAGCCAACTAGCGGGAGGGCGCGAGCAGTACTTC; CDR3: CASQLAGGREQYF
D: -; J: TRBJ1-4; size: -; V: TRBV5-5; DNA: TGTGCCAGCAGCTTGGAGCGGGGGCTAGGGAATGAAAAACTGTTTTTT; CDR3: CASSLERGLGNEKLFF
D: -; J: TRBJ1-5; size: once; V: TRBV24-1; DNA: TGTGCCACCAGTGACTCAGGACACCTCAATCAGCCCCAGCATTTT; CDR3: CATSDSGHLNQPQHF
D: -; J: TRBJ2-1; size: -; V: TRBV2; DNA: TGTGCCAGCAGTGCGAACAGGGAGCGCAATGAGCAGTTCTTC; CDR3: CASSANRERNEQFF
D: TRBD1; J: TRBJ1-1; size: -; V: TRBV5-4; DNA: TGTGCCAGCAGCTTGGTCAGGGGGCTGGGTAGCACTGAAGCTTTCTTT; CDR3: CASSLVRGLGSTEAFF
D: -; J: TRBJ2-2; size: -; V: TRBV2; DNA: TGTGCCAGCAGTGAAAGGGGCACCGGGGAGCTGTTTTTT; CDR3: CASSERGTGELFF
D: -; J: TRBJ2-1; size: once; V: TRBV6-5; DNA: TGTGCCAGTTACCTTCCCCCCCCCGCGAATGAGCAGTTCTTC; CDR3: CASYLPPPANEQFF
D: TRBD2; J: TRBJ2-2; size: few; V: TRBV9; DNA: TGTGCCAGCAGCCTGTCCAGAACGGGACTAGTTACCGGGGAGCTGTTTTTT; CDR3: CASSLSRTGLVTGELFF
D: -; J: TRBJ2-1; size: -; V: TRBV5-6; DNA: TGTGCCAGCAGCCCGTCGGGCAATGAGCAGTTCTTC; CDR3: CASSPSGNEQFF
D: TRBD1; J: TRBJ1-2; size: -; V: TRBV5-1; DNA: TGCGCCAGCAGCAGAGGAGAAATGGGGACAGGGTTTGGCTACACCTTC; CDR3: CASSRGEMGTGFGYTF
D: TRBD2; J: TRBJ2-7; size: -; V: TRBV5-1; DNA: TGCGCCAGCAGCCCGGAGGTCGCGGGAGGCCCCAAGGGGGAGCAGTACTTC; CDR3: CASSPEVAGGPKGEQYF
D: -; J: TRBJ2-7; size: -; V: TRBV2; DNA: TGTGCCAGCAGTCCTTACTACGAGCAGTACTTC; CDR3: CASSPYYEQYF
D: -; J: TRBJ2-1; size: few; V: TRBV10-1; DNA: TGCGCCAGCAGTGAGTCGATCGGAGACTACAATGAGCAGTTCTTC; CDR3: CASSESIGDYNEQFF